The 24 T cell receptor beta chains below come from one sample, sequenced in a study of cytomegalovirus exposure and HLA in healthy donors. The PCR had 60 Vbeta and 13 Jbeta primers. The table came from immunoSEQ multiplex PCR; TCRdb's copy has only in-frame clones and leaves some out. In the table there are about 160,000 clones, 60% to 85% of which are singletons. The sample comprised PBMCs. These receptors all come from a man younger than 40 in good health and CMV-seropositive.

The J gene is TRBJ1-2, the V gene TRBV25-1, with 7 bases lining up with TRBD1. J lost 5 bases, V lost 0 bases, and 6 bases had no gene match. CDR3 size: 15 residues. Germline V CDR1 and CDR2: MGHDK, SYGVNS. CDR3 sequence: CASSEYIQGQYGYTF. In nucleotides, the CDR3 is TGTGCCAGCAGTGAATATATTCAGGGACAGTATGGCTACACCTTC.

This clone was seen a few times. V gene TRBV4-1 combines with J gene TRBJ1-4, with no clear D. CDR1 is MGHRA and CDR2 is YSYEKL in the germline V gene. The CDR3 runs 14 residues. V dropped 0 bases and J dropped 6 bases, with 8 bases sitting between them. CDR3 nucleotides: TGCGCCAGCAGCCAAGATAGCGGGGATGAAAAACTGTTTTTT. Translated: CASSQDSGDEKLFF.

The chain recombines TRBV13 with TRBJ2-3; TRBD2 matches 7 bases. V lost 5 bases and J lost 0; bases outside the gene matches: 5. Germline V CDR1 and CDR2: PRHDT, FYEKMQ (reference sequence). The CDR3 covers 15 residues. CDR3 coding DNA: TGTGCCAGCAGCAGCCTAGCGGCTAGCACAGATACGCAGTATTTT. This codes for CASSSLAASTDTQYF.

The table lists this clone with a count of one. The chain links TRBV19 to TRBJ1-5; D might be TRBD1 (5 bases). This CDR3 is 14 amino acids long. V was trimmed by 4 bases and J by 0 bases, leaving 7 bases between them. CDR1 is LNHDA and CDR2 is SQIVND in the germline V gene (reference sequence). CDR3 nucleotides: TGTGCCAGTAGTAGGGACTATAGCAATCAGCCCCAGCATTTT. Amino acid sequence: CASSRDYSNQPQHF.

V usage is TRBV7-9 and J usage is TRBJ1-1, with unresolved D. The V and J ends lost 10 bases and 0 bases respectively, with 12 bases between them. Germline CDR1 SEHNR, CDR2 FQNEAQ (reference sequence). The CDR3 is 13 residues long. The CDR3: CATKGGLNTEAFF. In DNA, the CDR3 is TGTGCCACCAAAGGTGGGCTGAACACTGAAGCTTTCTTT.

J is TRBJ1-1 and V is TRBV30, with unresolved D. This CDR3 is 14 amino acids long. Germline CDR1 and CDR2: GTSNPN and SVGIG (reference sequence). Trimming shortened V by 8 bases and J by 2 bases, and 18 bases separated the two germline ends. This chain's CDR3 is CAPLTVKSNTEAFF. The CDR3 DNA follows: TGTGCCCCCCTTACAGTCAAATCCAACACTGAAGCTTTCTTT.

This clone has only a few counts. The chain joins TRBV5-6 to TRBJ1-5; D remains unclear. Between the trimmed V and J ends, which lost 0 bases and 5 bases, there was a span of 12 bases. The CDR3 is 15 amino acids. In germline, CDR1 is SGHDT, CDR2 YYEEEE. The DNA of the CDR3 is TGTGCCAGCAGCTTGGGCGGGGATTTTGATCAGCCCCAGCATTTT. Protein product: CASSLGGDFDQPQHF.

The chain employs TRBV5-5 and TRBJ1-2; TRBD1 aligns across 10 bases. Trimming at V came to 4 bases and at J to 5 bases, leaving 8 bases not matched to a gene. The CDR3 spans 15 residues. Germline CDR1 and CDR2: SGHKS and YYEKEE (reference sequence). The CDR3 DNA is TGTGCCAGCAGCCGGGGACAGGGGCGCTTATATGGCTACACCTTC. The encoded protein is CASSRGQGRLYGYTF.

The CDR3 bases are TGTGCCAGCGGACAGTTTAGCAATCAGCCCCAGCATTTT. The encoded protein is CASGQFSNQPQHF. V is TRBV27 and J is TRBJ1-5, with D tentatively TRBD1 (6 bases). CDR1 and CDR2 from the germline V gene are MNHEY and SMNVEV (reference sequence). This CDR3 spans 13 amino acids. V lost 8 bases to trimming and J lost 0 bases, with 8 bases between them.

The rearrangement uses TRBV30 and TRBJ2-7; D is undetermined. The germline gives CDR1 GTSNPN, CDR2 SVGIG (reference sequence). The CDR3 consists of 13 residues. V was trimmed by 4 bases and J by 4 bases, leaving 14 bases between them. CDR3 sequence (DNA): TGTGCCTGGACCACCCCCCTACAGTACGAGCAGTACTTC. Translation: CAWTTPLQYEQYF. Full variable domain (missing parts from reference TRBV30 and TRBJ2-7): SQTIHQWPATLVQPVGSPLSLECTVEGTSNPNLYWYRQAAGRGLQLLFYSVGIGQISSEVPQNLSASRPQDRQFILSSKKLLLSDSGFYLCAWTTPLQYEQYFGPGTRLTVT.

The genes are TRBV9 and TRBJ2-7; no definite D call. The CDR3 loop spans 13 amino acids. Germline loops: CDR1 SGDLS, CDR2 YYNGEE. Trimming removed 1 base from V and 4 bases from J, with 9 bases in between. CDR3 in amino acids: CASSVSPVYEQYF. DNA for the CDR3: TGTGCCAGCAGCGTATCCCCCGTATACGAGCAGTACTTC.

Only a few counts were recorded for this clone. The genes are TRBV7-2 and TRBJ2-7; tentative D call: TRBD1 (6 bases). Germline V CDR1 and CDR2: SGHTA, FQGNSA. V was shortened by 5 bases and J by 4 bases, with 15 bases between the two germline ends. The CDR3 sequence is 14 residues long. CDR3 in DNA: TGTGCCAGCAGCCTGTGGGACACCGATTACGAGCAGTACTTC. Translating it yields CASSLWDTDYEQYF. The whole variable domain, remainder taken from reference TRBV7-2 and TRBJ2-7, is GAGVSQSPSNKVTEKGKDVELRCDPISGHTALYWYRQSLGQGLEFLIYFQGNSAPDKSGLPSDRFSAERTGGSVSTLTIQRTQQEDSAVYLCASSLWDTDYEQYFGPGTRLTVT.

The chain uses TRBV7-6 and TRBJ2-7; 8 bases fit TRBD1. CDR1 is SGHVS, CDR2 FNYEAQ, per germline. The CDR3 is 14 amino acids. The V and J ends lost 3 bases and 5 bases, in that order; junction bases with no gene match: 6. The CDR3 here is CASSFGQGVNEQYF. The CDR3 nucleotides read TGTGCCAGCAGCTTCGGACAGGGAGTCAACGAGCAGTACTTC.

This clone was observed a single time. The chain couples TRBV6-4 to TRBJ2-7; D may be TRBD1 (5 bases). Trimming took off 1 base at V and 6 bases at J, with 7 bases between the two ends. The CDR3 totals 12 residues. CDR1 and CDR2 (germline): MRHNA, SNTAGT. CDR3 DNA sequence: TGTGCCAGCAGTGACTACAGGTTCGAGCAGTACTTC. Its protein product is CASSDYRFEQYF.

This clone was recorded once. This chain links TRBV7-9 with TRBJ2-3; 7 nucleotides align to TRBD2. Germline CDR1 and CDR2: SEHNR and FQNEAQ (reference sequence). This CDR3 is built from 16 residues. Trimming cost V 5 bases and J 0 bases; bases outside gene matches: 8. The CDR3 region is CASSPASGTSTDTQYF. In DNA, the CDR3 is TGTGCCAGCAGCCCAGCTAGCGGTACTAGCACAGATACGCAGTATTTT.

The gene calls are TRBV7-6 and TRBJ2-2; 10 nucleotides align to TRBD1. V was pared by 5 bases and J by 6 bases, with 9 bases of the junction left unmatched. This CDR3 has 16 residues. Germline loops: CDR1 SGHVS, CDR2 FNYEAQ. CDR3 nucleotides: TGTGCCAGCAGCCCATCGGTCGGACAGGGGGCCGGGGAGCTGTTTTTT. Translating it yields CASSPSVGQGAGELFF.

The V call is TRBV7-2, the J call TRBJ2-7; TRBD1 is a possible D gene (5 bases). Germline V gene sequence: CDR1 SGHTA, CDR2 FQGNSA. The CDR3 loop spans 14 amino acids. V was pared by 6 bases and J by 0 bases, with 12 bases between. Here the CDR3 DNA reads TGTGCCAGCAGTCAGGGTGCGAGCTCCTACGAGCAGTACTTC. It translates to CASSQGASSYEQYF.

The chain recombines TRBV30 with TRBJ1-6; D possibly corresponds to TRBD1 (6 bases). The CDR3 is made up of 16 amino acids. CDR1 GTSNPN and CDR2 SVGIG come from the germline V gene (reference sequence). Deletions cut 2 bases from V and 4 bases from J, with 15 bases between. The CDR3 is CAWSLPGQTYNSPLHF. The CDR3 DNA reads TGTGCCTGGAGTCTCCCAGGACAGACGTATAATTCACCCCTCCACTTT.

V and J are TRBV2 and TRBJ2-5; 9 positions match TRBD2. V shed 7 bases and J 3 bases; nucleotides not matched to a gene: 6. Looked up from germline, CDR1 is SNHLY and CDR2 is FYNNEI. This CDR3 comprises 14 residues. The CDR3 DNA reads TGTGCCAGCACCCAGACTAGCGGAGAAGAGACCCAGTACTTC. Residues: CASTQTSGEETQYF.

This chain uses TRBV2 with TRBJ2-3, with D possibly being TRBD1 (5 bases). The CDR3 has 15 amino acids. Germline CDR1 is SNHLY and CDR2 is FYNNEI. The V end lost 9 bases, the J end lost 1 base, and 17 bases lay between the germline ends. As DNA, the CDR3 is TGTGCCAGGCCCTCCAGGGCTGACGGCACAGATACGCAGTATTTT. This codes for CARPSRADGTDTQYF.

V gene TRBV7-9 combines with J gene TRBJ2-3, with TRBD2 matching 11 bases. CDR1 and CDR2 (germline): SEHNR, FQNEAQ (reference sequence). V trimming: 3 bases; J trimming: 1 base; junction bases outside the gene matches: 9. This CDR3 region has 18 residues. The CDR3 region is CASSFVAGGRVGTDTQYF. The CDR3, as DNA: TGTGCCAGCAGCTTTGTAGCGGGGGGGCGGGTTGGCACAGATACGCAGTATTTT.

The rearrangement joins TRBV7-7 to TRBJ1-5; TRBD1 matches 7 bases. After removal of 5 bases from V and 4 bases from J, the junction contained 2 bases not matched to a gene. The CDR3 extends over 13 amino acids. In germline, CDR1 is SSHAT, CDR2 FNYEAQ (reference sequence). The CDR3 DNA is TGTGCCAGCAGCCTGGACAGGAATCAGCCCCAGCATTTT. Its translation: CASSLDRNQPQHF.

The chain uses TRBV5-1 and TRBJ1-5, with a weak D call TRBD1 (6 bases). Germline assignment: CDR1 SGHRS and CDR2 YFSETQ. Trimming cost V 4 bases and J 8 bases, with 13 bases left between them. The CDR3 runs 13 residues. The CDR3 DNA follows: TGCGCCAGCAGCCCCGGGGGGCTGGAGCCCCAGCATTTT. This sequence encodes CASSPGGLEPQHF.

The genes are TRBV6-5 and TRBJ1-2; D gene ambiguous. Germline V gene data show CDR1 as MNHEY and CDR2 as SVGAGI. The CDR3 is made up of 12 amino acids. Trimming removed 6 bases at V and 8 bases at J, with 13 bases between. In nucleotides, the CDR3 is TGTGCCAGCAGCCTCGACCGGAGGGGCTACACCTTC. Translation gives CASSLDRRGYTF.